One sample yielded the 26 T cell receptor beta chains listed below, sequenced in a study of T cell repertoires in cytomegalovirus infection. MiXCR, run by TCRdb on the reads, gives a single entry per CDR3 protein. The sample has around 340,000 distinct CDR3 sequences, approximately 32% seen once. No antigens are known for them. The sequencing used cultured PBMCs, collected from culture after CMV antigen stimulation. These receptors came from a human donor in good health (CMV status not recorded). Some clones in this sample may be carry-over from other donors' samples.

This clonotype was counted only a few times. The chain carries TRBV12-3 or TRBV12-4 and TRBJ1-3, with TRBD1 as a possible D gene (5 bases). This CDR3 is built from 15 residues. Trimming removed 6 bases from V and 0 bases from J, with 12 bases in between. CDR3: CASRPPGFSGNTIYF. The CDR3, as DNA: TGTGCCAGCAGACCCCCAGGGTTCTCTGGAAACACCATATATTTT.

V usage is TRBV15 and J usage is TRBJ2-1; no definite D call. V shed 4 bases and J shed 0 bases, with 13 bases lying between them. Germline CDR1 LNHNV, CDR2 YYDKDF (reference sequence). The length of the CDR3 is 16 residues. CDR3 sequence: CATSKPPRSSYNEQFF. The CDR3 DNA follows: TGTGCCACCAGCAAACCCCCCCGCAGCTCCTACAATGAGCAGTTCTTC.

This chain connects TRBV11-1 to TRBJ2-7; 12 bases align to TRBD2. With 9 bases clipped from V and 3 bases from J, the junction kept 3 bases outside the gene matches. The CDR3 sequence is 13 residues long. The germline CDR1 and CDR2 sequences are SGHAT and FQDESV (reference sequence). CDR3 nucleotides: TGTGCCAGTGGACTAGCGGGGATCTACGAGCAGTACTTC. Its protein product is CASGLAGIYEQYF. Supplemented by reference TRBV11-1 and TRBJ2-7, the full variable domain reads EAEVAQSPRYKITEKSQAVAFWCDPISGHATLYWYRQILGQGPELLVQFQDESVVDDSQLPKDRFSAERLKGVDSTLKIQPAELGDSAMYLCASGLAGIYEQYFGPGTRLTVT.

This chain connects TRBV7-6 to TRBJ1-4, with D possibly being TRBD1 (5 bases). The CDR3 has 14 amino acids. V lost 2 bases and J 3 bases, leaving 7 bases between the germline ends. The germline CDR1 and CDR2 sequences are SGHVS and FNYEAQ. The CDR3 sequence: CASSLTGANEKLFF. The CDR3 DNA sequence: TGTGCCAGCAGCTTAACAGGAGCTAATGAAAAACTGTTTTTT.

As DNA, the CDR3 is TGCGCCAGCAGCTTAAGGGGACGGGGCTACAATGAGCAGTTCTTC. It encodes CASSLRGRGYNEQFF. This chain links TRBV5-1 with TRBJ2-1; D may match TRBD1 or TRBD2 (5 bases each). The CDR3 spans 15 residues. Trimming removed 2 bases from V and 3 bases from J, with 12 bases in between. Germline V CDR1 and CDR2: SGHRS, YFSETQ.

V gene TRBV4-2 combines with J gene TRBJ2-7, with D hard to call. The germline V gene encodes CDR1 LGHNA and CDR2 YNFKEQ. V lost 0 bases and J 6 bases, leaving 3 bases between the germline ends. This CDR3 is 11 amino acids long. The CDR3 protein is CASSQDGEQYF. CDR3 coding DNA: TGTGCCAGCAGCCAAGATGGCGAGCAGTACTTC.

This clonotype has only a few counts. This chain uses TRBV12-3 or TRBV12-4 with TRBJ2-3, with a weak D call TRBD2 (6 bases). The V gene lost 6 bases and the J gene lost 0 bases, with 22 bases spanning the gap. This CDR3 spans 18 amino acids. Here the CDR3 reads CASSQHGGGVDSTDTQYF. DNA for the CDR3: TGTGCCAGCAGCCAACACGGCGGCGGGGTTGACAGCACAGATACGCAGTATTTT.

In this sample, this clonotype turned up a few times. The chain uses TRBV5-1 and TRBJ2-2, with TRBD2 as a possible D gene (5 bases). Trimming stripped 7 bases from V and 0 bases from J, with 10 bases between. In germline, CDR1 is SGHRS, CDR2 YFSETQ. There are 14 residues in the CDR3. DNA for the CDR3: TGCGCCAGCGGAGGAGATCCGAACACCGGGGAGCTGTTTTTT. Amino acids: CASGGDPNTGELFF.

The genes are TRBV12-3 or TRBV12-4 and TRBJ1-1; D ambiguous. This CDR3 is 14 amino acids long. The ends were cut back, 2 bases at V and 0 bases at J, with 7 bases in the middle. The CDR3 DNA sequence: TGTGCCAGCAGTTTACAGGTCATGAACACTGAAGCTTTCTTT. Amino acid sequence: CASSLQVMNTEAFF.

This clonotype was seen a few times. The chain carries TRBV29-1 and TRBJ2-1; 8 bases align to TRBD2. The V and J ends lost 8 bases and 6 bases, in that order; junction bases with no gene match: 9. This CDR3 spans 13 amino acids. The germline gives CDR1 SQVTM, CDR2 ANQGSEA. The CDR3 coding sequence is TGCAGCTCGGGGGGGGAGGGCCGCAATGAGCAGTTCTTC. This codes for CSSGGEGRNEQFF.

This clonotype was picked up one time. This chain uses TRBV9 with TRBJ1-1; 7 nucleotides match TRBD1. V gave up 3 bases and J gave up 5 bases; unmatched junction bases: 10. Germline CDR1 and CDR2: SGDLS and YYNGEE. This CDR3 is built from 15 residues. The CDR3 DNA reads as TGTGCCAGCAGCGACAATCGGGACAGCAGAACTGAAGCTTTCTTT. This gives the protein CASSDNRDSRTEAFF.

This rearrangement joins TRBV7-6 to TRBJ2-7, with TRBD1 matching over 7 bases. This CDR3 has 14 residues. J was trimmed by 2 bases and V by 5 bases; bases with no gene match: 6. CDR1 is SGHVS, CDR2 FNYEAQ, per germline. The CDR3 protein is CASSPRDSTYEQYF. The DNA of the CDR3 is TGTGCCAGCAGCCCTCGGGACAGCACCTACGAGCAGTACTTC.

This clonotype came up many times. This chain links TRBV6-5 with TRBJ1-1; TRBD1 might be the D (5 bases). The CDR3 loop spans 14 amino acids. Germline CDR1 is MNHEY and CDR2 is SVGAGI. With 6 bases removed from V and 5 bases from J, the gap between germline ends came to 16 bases. The CDR3, as DNA: TGTGCCAGCAGCCCACTCGGGGGAGGTACTGAAGCTTTCTTT. It translates to CASSPLGGGTEAFF.

This clonotype was counted a single time. The chain employs TRBV6-2 or TRBV6-3 and TRBJ1-1; TRBD1 might be the D (5 bases). Trimming shortened V by 6 bases and J by 5 bases, and 13 bases separated the two germline ends. Per the germline V gene, CDR1 is MNHEY and CDR2 is SVGEGT. CDR3 length: 13 amino acids. The CDR3 is CASSMGPKTEAFF. CDR3 sequence (DNA): TGTGCCAGCAGCATGGGACCGAAGACTGAAGCTTTCTTT.

This clonotype turned up a few times. This sequence joins TRBV7-2 and TRBJ2-5; D is ambiguous. Germline lookup yields CDR1 SGHTA and CDR2 FQGNSA. V lost 2 bases and J 9 bases, leaving 13 bases between the germline ends. This CDR3 comprises 13 residues. The CDR3 DNA reads TGTGCCAGCAGCTTAACAGAGCTCCAAGCCCAGTACTTC. Translated: CASSLTELQAQYF. Together with reference TRBV7-2 and TRBJ2-5, the CDR3 gives the full variable domain: GAGVSQSPSNKVTEKGKDVELRCDPISGHTALYWYRQSLGQGLEFLIYFQGNSAPDKSGLPSDRFSAERTGGSVSTLTIQRTQQEDSAVYLCASSLTELQAQYFGPGTRLLVL.

Only a few counts were recorded for this clonotype. The CDR3 protein is CASSYETASSYEQYF. The CDR3 DNA reads TGTGCCAGCAGTTATGAGACCGCATCATCCTACGAGCAGTACTTC. The J gene is TRBJ2-7, the V gene TRBV9; D not certain. There are 15 residues in the CDR3. The germline V gene has CDR1 SGDLS and CDR2 YYNGEE. Trimming shortened V by 5 bases and J by 1 base, and 16 bases separated the two germline ends.

This clonotype occurred a few times. V and J are TRBV7-3 and TRBJ2-2; D ambiguous. From germline, CDR1 is SGHTA and CDR2 FQGTGA. The CDR3 has 16 residues. V was cut by 5 bases and J by 0 bases, with 13 bases left in between. The CDR3 DNA reads TGTGCCAGCAGCATAGGGCCAGCCACGAACACCGGGGAGCTGTTTTTT. It yields the protein CASSIGPATNTGELFF.

The rearrangement joins TRBV7-2 to TRBJ2-3; D call uncertain. CDR3 size: 17 residues. CDR1 and CDR2 (germline): SGHTA, FQGNSA. Trimming left V 1 base short and J 0 bases short, with 14 bases between. The CDR3 reads CASSLVLMGTSTDTQYF. CDR3 DNA sequence: TGTGCCAGCAGCTTAGTTCTGATGGGAACTAGCACAGATACGCAGTATTTT.

The CDR3 loop reads CASSSRQGAYGYTF. The DNA of the CDR3 is TGTGCCAGCAGTAGCCGACAGGGGGCGTATGGCTACACCTTC. J is TRBJ1-2 and V is TRBV6-5, with 10 bases matching TRBD1. V dropped 5 bases and J dropped 5; count of bases not matched to a gene: 5. This CDR3 spans 14 amino acids. CDR1 and CDR2 (germline): MNHEY, SVGAGI.

The chain employs TRBV29-1 and TRBJ2-1; TRBD1 is a possible D gene (8 bases). Trimming took off 6 bases at V and 1 base at J, with 13 bases between the two ends. The germline V gene encodes CDR1 SQVTM and CDR2 ANQGSEA. The CDR3 is 14 amino acids. The CDR3 bases are TGCAGCGTAGACAGGGGAGGGTCCTACAATGAGCAGTTCTTC. It encodes CSVDRGGSYNEQFF.

In regard to this clonotype: A much larger clone differs from this one at a single base, so this may be a read error. The chain links TRBV6-8 to TRBJ2-7; maybe TRBD1 (6 bases). CDR3 length equals 13 residues. Germline V gene data show CDR1 as MNHGY and CDR2 as SAAAGT. Trimming took 11 bases from V and 2 from J, leaving 16 bases between them. The chain's CDR3 is CASLSGQTYEQYF. In nucleotides, the CDR3 is TGTGCCTCCCTTTCCGGACAGACCTACGAGCAGTACTTC.

This clonotype was seen a few times. The V call is TRBV12-3 or TRBV12-4, the J call TRBJ1-1, with a possible D match to TRBD1 (5 bases). Trimming cost V 3 bases and J 0 bases, with 11 bases left between them. CDR3 size: 15 residues. CDR3 sequence (DNA): TGTGCCAGCAGTTTTGCCGACAGCCTGAACACTGAAGCTTTCTTT. Its translation: CASSFADSLNTEAFF.

The rearrangement joins TRBV19 to TRBJ1-1; D might be TRBD1 (5 bases). Germline assignment: CDR1 LNHDA and CDR2 SQIVND (reference sequence). V gave up 5 bases and J gave up 3 bases, with 16 bases separating them. The CDR3 loop spans 15 amino acids. The CDR3 protein is CASSLGPGADTEAFF. The CDR3 DNA is TGTGCCAGTAGTTTAGGACCCGGGGCTGACACTGAAGCTTTCTTT.

This clonotype appeared a few times. V usage is TRBV10-3 and J usage is TRBJ2-3, with TRBD2 matching over 14 bases. CDR3 length equals 17 residues. The germline gives CDR1 ENHRY, CDR2 SYGVKD. The V and J ends lost 6 bases and 6 bases, in that order; junction bases with no gene match: 11. For the CDR3, the DNA is TGTGCCATCAGGAGACCCCCGGGACTAGCGGGAGTTGATACGCAGTATTTT. Protein: CAIRRPPGLAGVDTQYF.

This clonotype showed up just a few times. In DNA, the CDR3 is TGTGCCAGTAGTACACAGGGAGGAGCAATCTCTCTTCATTTT. This sequence encodes CASSTQGGAISLHF. The chain recombines TRBV19 with TRBJ1-5, with D perhaps matching TRBD1 (6 bases). The V gene lost 4 bases and the J gene lost 16 bases, with 23 bases spanning the gap. Germline lookup yields CDR1 LNHDA and CDR2 SQIVND (reference sequence). The CDR3 has 14 amino acids. The complete variable domain, with remaining parts taken from reference TRBV19 and TRBJ1-5, reads DGGITQSPKYLFRKEGQNVTLSCEQNLNHDAMYWYRQDPGQGLRLIYYSQIVNDFQKGDIAEGYSVSREKKESFPLTVTSAQKNPTAFYLCASSTQGGAISLHFGDGTRLSIL.

The sample holds a few counts of this clonotype. The V call is TRBV5-4, the J call TRBJ1-1; 9 bases agree with TRBD1. The CDR3 covers 14 residues. J was trimmed by 5 bases and V by 4 bases; bases with no gene match: 6. Germline CDR1 reads SGHNT; CDR2 reads YYREEE (reference sequence). The CDR3 reads CASSGRDRATEAFF. CDR3 bases: TGTGCCAGCAGCGGTCGGGACAGGGCGACTGAAGCTTTCTTT.